The 26 T cell receptor beta chains below were found in one sample sequenced in a study of blood T cell repertoires in COVID-19. Repertoires were generated with immunoSEQ multiplex PCR, while TCRdb's copy carries only in-frame clones and drops some. The data show 130,000 to 150,000 clones, about nine tenths seen once. The sequencing sample was made of peripheral blood. The receptor set was obtained from a human donor in a cohort sampled during active COVID-19.

This chain links TRBV4-2 with TRBJ2-2, with a tentative D call TRBD2 (6 bases). Germline V gives CDR1 LGHNA, CDR2 YNFKEQ. This CDR3 has 18 amino acids. V was clipped by 3 bases and J by 3 bases, with 20 bases between them. CDR3 in DNA: TGTGCCAGCAGCCACCCCTCTGGGGGGAATATCGACACCGGGGAGCTGTTTTTT. It codes for CASSHPSGGNIDTGELFF.

The chain combines TRBV28 with TRBJ2-5, with D tentatively TRBD1 (6 bases). V was cut by 5 bases and J by 2 bases, with 21 bases left in between. The CDR3 is 17 residues long. CDR1 MDHEN and CDR2 SYDVKM come from the germline V gene. The CDR3 spells CASSPSPGTGTQETQYF. The CDR3, as DNA: TGTGCCAGCAGTCCGAGTCCGGGTACCGGGACACAAGAGACCCAGTACTTC.

The J gene is TRBJ2-1, the V gene TRBV4-1; a possible D gene is TRBD2 (5 bases). CDR1 is MGHRA and CDR2 is YSYEKL in the germline V gene. V lost 1 base and J lost 10, with 11 bases in between. This CDR3 is 13 amino acids long. The DNA of the CDR3 is TGCGCCAGCAGCCAAGGAGGGCCGGGAGAGCAGTTCTTC. Translation: CASSQGGPGEQFF.

This chain uses TRBV30 with TRBJ1-4; 9 nucleotides align to TRBD1. The ends lost 1 base at V and 5 bases at J; junction bases unmatched: 17. The CDR3 runs to 19 residues. The germline V gene has CDR1 GTSNPN and CDR2 SVGIG (reference sequence). CDR3 loop: CAWSALAPLPGTGNEKLFF. The CDR3 nucleotides are TGTGCCTGGAGTGCACTCGCTCCATTACCCGGGACAGGGAATGAAAAACTGTTTTTT.

The V call is TRBV4-1, the J call TRBJ1-6, with D hard to call. Germline values: CDR1 MGHRA, CDR2 YSYEKL. The CDR3 covers 16 residues. Between the trimmed V and J ends, which lost 1 base and 8 bases, there was a span of 15 bases. The CDR3 nucleotides are TGCGCCAGCAGCCAAGGGGCGCGGAGGTTGGATTCACCCCTCCACTTT. Translating gives CASSQGARRLDSPLHF.

This clone showed up just once. The rearrangement uses TRBV6-2 or TRBV6-3 and TRBJ2-5; 12 bases line up with TRBD1. V lost 6 bases, J lost 4 bases, and 12 bases stayed unmatched. The CDR3 consists of 17 residues. Germline V gene lookup returns CDR1 MNHEY and CDR2 SVGEGT. The CDR3 nucleotides read TGTGCCAGCAGCCAGGGACAGGGGGCCGGAAAAATAGAGACCCAGTACTTC. It is translated as CASSQGQGAGKIETQYF.

V usage is TRBV5-1 and J usage is TRBJ2-1, with 7 positions matching TRBD1. Per germline, CDR1 SGHRS and CDR2 YFSETQ. There are 14 residues in the CDR3. V dropped 5 bases and J dropped 2; count of bases not matched to a gene: 4. DNA of the CDR3: TGCGCCAGCAGGACAGGGAACACCTACAATGAGCAGTTCTTC. Its protein product is CASRTGNTYNEQFF.

The gene calls are TRBV6-5 and TRBJ2-5; 8 bases map to TRBD2. The CDR3 has 15 residues. Germline lookup yields CDR1 MNHEY and CDR2 SVGAGI. The ends lost 4 bases at V and 3 bases at J; junction bases unmatched: 7. The CDR3 DNA follows: TGTGCCAGCAGTTCATATAGCGGGACTAAAGAGACCCAGTACTTC. This gives the protein CASSSYSGTKETQYF.

The V call is TRBV5-4, the J call TRBJ2-5, with 7 nucleotides matching TRBD1. In germline, CDR1 is SGHNT, CDR2 YYREEE (reference sequence). The V gene end was trimmed by 3 bases and the J gene end by 5 bases; junction bases not matched to a gene: 4. This CDR3 has 13 amino acids. CDR3 DNA sequence: TGTGCCAGCAGCTCGACAGGGTCGGAGACCCAGTACTTC. Amino acids: CASSSTGSETQYF. The full variable domain, rest sourced from reference TRBV5-4 and TRBJ2-5, is ETGVTQSPTHLIKTRGQQVTLRCSSQSGHNTVSWYQQALGQGPQFIFQYYREEENGRGNFPPRFSGLQFPNYSSELNVNALELDDSALYLCASSSTGSETQYFGPGTRLLVL.

The genes are TRBV28 and TRBJ2-7; 8 positions match TRBD1. The CDR3 extends over 12 amino acids. V was clipped by 8 bases and J by 2 bases; unmatched bases: 2. CDR1 and CDR2 from the germline V gene are MDHEN and SYDVKM. The DNA for the CDR3 is TGTGCCAGCCGCAGGGGGCCCTACGAGCAGTACTTC. Amino acid sequence: CASRRGPYEQYF.

Written as DNA, the CDR3 is TGTGCCAGCAGCCAAGGGACTAGCGGGAGGCGTGAGCAGTTCTTC. Translation: CASSQGTSGRREQFF. V usage is TRBV3-1 (or the pseudogene TRBV3-2) and J usage is TRBJ2-1; 14 bases fit TRBD2. Trimming removed 1 base from V and 9 bases from J; junction bases left unmatched: 2. Per germline, CDR1 LGHDT and CDR2 YNNKEL (reference sequence). The CDR3 length is 15 residues.

The rearrangement joins TRBV7-2 to TRBJ2-7, with 9 bases lining up with TRBD1. Germline CDR1 SGHTA, CDR2 FQGNSA. The CDR3 spans 14 residues. The V and J ends lost 1 base and 5 bases, in that order; junction bases with no gene match: 3. As DNA, the CDR3 is TGTGCCAGCAGCTTAGTGTGGACAGGGGACGAGCAGTACTTC. Protein product: CASSLVWTGDEQYF.

The chain links TRBV9 to TRBJ2-5, with 7 bases that match TRBD1. This CDR3 is built from 14 residues. The junction had 7 bases not matched to a gene; V was cut back by 1 base and J by 7 bases. CDR1 is SGDLS and CDR2 is YYNGEE in the germline V gene. The CDR3 region has the DNA TGTGCCAGCAGCGTACGACAGGGTCTGGGGACCCAGTACTTC. This sequence encodes CASSVRQGLGTQYF.

The chain has TRBV15 and TRBJ2-7; the match to TRBD2 covers 12 bases. The CDR3 has 18 residues. Germline V lookup: CDR1 LNHNV, CDR2 YYDKDF (reference sequence). V was pared by 0 bases and J by 4 bases, with 10 bases of the junction left unmatched. The CDR3 region has the DNA TGTGCCACCAGCAGAGATTGGCGACTAGCGGGAGTCGGGTACGAGCAGTACTTC. Its protein product is CATSRDWRLAGVGYEQYF. Using reference TRBV15 and TRBJ2-7 for the parts outside the CDR3, the full variable domain is DAMVIQNPRYQVTQFGKPVTLSCSQTLNHNVMYWYQQKSSQAPKLLFHYYDKDFNNEADTPDNFQSRRPNTSFCFLDIRSPGLGDTAMYLCATSRDWRLAGVGYEQYFGPGTRLTVT.

The chain recombines TRBV18 with TRBJ2-3, with unresolved D. The V gene lost 8 bases and the J gene lost 6 bases, with 9 bases spanning the gap. This CDR3 is 11 amino acids long. The germline gives CDR1 KGHSH, CDR2 LQKENI. CDR3 region: CASTRSDTQYF. CDR3 DNA: TGTGCCAGCACGAGATCTGATACGCAGTATTTT.

This clone appeared a few times. The chain uses TRBV19 and TRBJ2-2; 10 positions match TRBD1. The germline V gene has CDR1 LNHDA and CDR2 SQIVND (reference sequence). V lost 9 bases to trimming and J lost 6 bases; unmatched junction nucleotides: 7. This CDR3 contains 14 residues. This CDR3 is CASGGQGRSGELFF. The CDR3, as DNA: TGTGCCAGCGGGGGACAGGGGAGGTCCGGGGAGCTGTTTTTT.

This clone was found once. The V gene is TRBV27, the J gene TRBJ2-3; 7 bases map to TRBD2. The CDR3 covers 16 residues. Trimming removed 5 bases from V and 1 base from J; junction bases left unmatched: 9. CDR1 is MNHEY, CDR2 SMNVEV, per germline (reference sequence). The CDR3 DNA sequence: TGTGCCAGCAGTCCCCGAGGAACTAGCGGCACAGATACGCAGTATTTT. Its translation is CASSPRGTSGTDTQYF.

The chain combines TRBV5-1 with TRBJ2-2; 9 positions match TRBD1. V lost 9 bases to trimming and J lost 3 bases; unmatched junction nucleotides: 6. The germline CDR1 and CDR2 sequences are SGHRS and YFSETQ. The CDR3 has 14 amino acids. CDR3 nucleotides: TGCGCCACCTCACGGACAGGGGACACCGGGGAGCTGTTTTTT. This gives the protein CATSRTGDTGELFF. Based on the CDR3 plus reference TRBV5-1 and TRBJ2-2, the full variable domain is KAGVTQTPRYLIKTRGQQVTLSCSPISGHRSVSWYQQTPGQGLQFLFEYFSETQRNKGNFPGRFSGRQFSNSRSEMNVSTLELGDSALYLCATSRTGDTGELFFGEGSRLTVL.

The V and J genes are TRBV5-8 and TRBJ2-1; tentative D call: TRBD2 (6 bases). Germline V lookup: CDR1 SGHTS, CDR2 YDEGEE. With 7 bases removed from V and 10 bases from J, the gap between germline ends came to 21 bases. The CDR3 has 14 amino acids. CDR3 in DNA: TGTGCCAGCCAAAATCGACTAGGTTCGGGGGAGCAGTTCTTC. Protein sequence: CASQNRLGSGEQFF.

V and J are TRBV27 and TRBJ2-1; TRBD1 might be the D (6 bases). Germline V gene data show CDR1 as MNHEY and CDR2 as SMNVEV (reference sequence). V was cut by 4 bases and J by 1 base, with 11 bases left in between. CDR3 length: 15 amino acids. The CDR3 sequence: CASSSETGSYNEQFF. The CDR3 DNA sequence: TGTGCCAGCAGTTCAGAAACAGGGTCCTACAATGAGCAGTTCTTC.

V and J are TRBV27 and TRBJ2-7, with 10 bases matching TRBD1. CDR3 length equals 13 residues. The J segment lost 5 bases and the V segment lost 8 bases, leaving 6 bases of the junction unmatched. Looked up from germline, CDR1 is MNHEY and CDR2 is SMNVEV (reference sequence). In DNA, the CDR3 is TGTGCCAGCCGACAGGGGGCGATCAACGAGCAGTACTTC. Translation: CASRQGAINEQYF.

The rearrangement joins TRBV29-1 to TRBJ1-2, with a possible D match to TRBD1 (6 bases). CDR1 and CDR2 (germline): SQVTM, ANQGSEA. Trimming pared 4 bases from V and 2 bases from J, leaving 14 bases between. This CDR3 is built from 14 residues. CDR3 in DNA: TGCAGCGTTGCGTTGGCAGGGGCGAACTATGGCTACACCTTC. This sequence encodes CSVALAGANYGYTF.

The chain is built from TRBV7-9 and TRBJ2-5, with TRBD1 matching 7 bases. Per the germline V gene, CDR1 is SEHNR and CDR2 is FQNEAQ (reference sequence). The V segment lost 5 bases and the J segment 5 bases; nucleotides outside the gene matches: 8. This CDR3 spans 14 amino acids. CDR3 coding DNA: TGTGCCAGCAGCCTCACAGGGGTTTGGGAGACCCAGTACTTC. It is translated as CASSLTGVWETQYF.

V and J are TRBV3-1 (or the pseudogene TRBV3-2) and TRBJ1-2, with 8 positions matching TRBD1. Germline trimming cut 1 base from V and 6 bases from J; bases unmatched to any gene: 7. The germline V gene encodes CDR1 LGHDT and CDR2 YNNKEL (reference sequence). The CDR3 runs to 15 residues. CDR3 sequence: CASSQAQTGADGYTF. The DNA for the CDR3 is TGTGCCAGCAGCCAAGCACAGACAGGGGCCGATGGCTACACCTTC.

The chain is built from TRBV6-2 or TRBV6-3 and TRBJ1-6, with no clear D. The CDR3 is 12 amino acids. Germline-derived CDR1 and CDR2 are MNHEY and SVGEGT. Trimming shortened V by 5 bases and J by 8 bases, and 7 bases separated the two germline ends. As DNA, the CDR3 is TGTGCCAGCAGTAGCCTGTATTCACCCCTCCACTTT. Translation: CASSSLYSPLHF.

This chain joins TRBV7-6 and TRBJ2-5; 8 positions match TRBD2. The CDR3 is made up of 15 amino acids. Trimming cost V 3 bases and J 1 base; bases outside gene matches: 4. CDR1 is SGHVS, CDR2 FNYEAQ, per germline. CDR3 DNA: TGTGCCAGCAGCTTGACGGCGGGGGGCCAAGAGACCCAGTACTTC. Translated: CASSLTAGGQETQYF.